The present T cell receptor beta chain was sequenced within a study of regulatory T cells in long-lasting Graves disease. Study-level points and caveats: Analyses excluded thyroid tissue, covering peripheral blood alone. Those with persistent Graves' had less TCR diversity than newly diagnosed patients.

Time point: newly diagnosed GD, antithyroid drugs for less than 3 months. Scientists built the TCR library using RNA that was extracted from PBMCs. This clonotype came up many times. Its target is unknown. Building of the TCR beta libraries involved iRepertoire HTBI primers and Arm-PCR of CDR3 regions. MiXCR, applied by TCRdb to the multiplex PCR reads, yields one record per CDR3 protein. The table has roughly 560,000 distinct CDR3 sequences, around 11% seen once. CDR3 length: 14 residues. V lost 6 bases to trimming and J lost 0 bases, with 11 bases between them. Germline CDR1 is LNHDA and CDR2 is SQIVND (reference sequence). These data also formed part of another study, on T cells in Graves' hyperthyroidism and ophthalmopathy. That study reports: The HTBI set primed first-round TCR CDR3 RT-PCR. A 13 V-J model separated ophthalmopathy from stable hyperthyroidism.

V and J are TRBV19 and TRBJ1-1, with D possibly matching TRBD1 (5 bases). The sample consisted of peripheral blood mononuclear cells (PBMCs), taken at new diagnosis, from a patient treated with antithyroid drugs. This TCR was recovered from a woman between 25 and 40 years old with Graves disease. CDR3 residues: CASRPGTMNTEAFF. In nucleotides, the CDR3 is TGTGCCAGTAGGCCCGGGACTATGAACACTGAAGCTTTCTTT.